This T cell receptor (beta chain) was captured in a study of a mutant IDH1 vaccine in newly diagnosed glioma (dated by TCRdb to 2020 to 2023). For the study in its entirety: Of the approximately 33 treated patients, roughly 62% were male and about 40% were female, and the mean age was approximately 40 years. Prior to enrollment, patients had been given standard therapy consisting of radiotherapy alone, temozolomide alone, or radiochemotherapy with temozolomide, with the combination given to most patients. Peripheral blood was drawn at six visits: V03 (baseline), V05, V07, V10, V12 and V13. Longitudinal TCRB deep sequencing was performed for fewer than 30 treated patients wherever samples were available for exploratory analyses. Broader findings and caveats from the paper: PBMC samples for TCRB deep sequencing were selected based on availability. Across multiple MHC alleles, vaccine-induced immune responses were seen in approximately 93% of patients. Pseudoprogression appeared unrelated to alterations in the top peripheral T cell clonotypes detected by TCRB sequencing. It was noted by the authors that analyses of patient blood samples could not be reproduced owing to sample limitations.

The germline V gene encodes CDR1 WNHNN and CDR2 SYGVQD (reference sequence). The trim is 8 bases for V and 6 bases for J, with a gap of 17 bases between the germline ends. From its cysteine to its phenylalanine, the CDR3 spans 14 amino acids. Here the CDR3 DNA is all that survives: 42 bases in frame from base 1. For this clone: What this receptor recognizes is not known. The input lacks base qualities; no much larger clone sits a single base away.

The method was the immunoSEQ multiplex PCR assay. The hsTCRB Kit was used according to the manufacturer's protocol to amplify rearranged TCR beta chain sequences. TCRB libraries were sequenced on an Illumina MiSeq. In the authors' own workflow: The kit vendor's proprietary platform handled demultiplexing, trimming and gene mapping. TCRdb re-hosts the immuneACCESS table, in-frame sequences only. Its copies lack some clones; in the studies checked, an unresolved V gene accounts for under half of them, and the cause for the rest is not known. V and J calls and clone size are given by that table; D and trimming were obtained from the DNA. The sample records some 70,000 clones, 70% to 80% of which are singletons. About 7.5% of the sample is in the top ten clones. The sample's time point label, decoded: baseline, week 1 (first vaccination visit). The treatment or condition label here, explained by the study, means: pre-vaccination baseline after standard-of-care therapy. Newly diagnosed WHO grade 3 or 4 IDH1-mutant astrocytomas showing loss of nuclear ATRX were present in the donors. The samples were drawn from NOA16, a multicentre, single-arm, open-label phase I trial in Germany that tested a mutant IDH1 peptide vaccine in humans for the first time. For immunogenicity testing, the blood drawn at visit V03 was used as the baseline sample. The DNeasy Blood and Tissue Kit was used to extract genomic DNA from EDTA blood for TCRB sequencing.

Source: PBMCs, taken from a glioma patient treated with radiotherapy, temozolomide or both. The rearranged chain carries TRBV10-1 and TRBJ1-3, with the D gene not clear enough to name. This clonotype originated in a man aged 50 to 59 with glioma. The DNA sequence follows: TGCGCCAGCCCCTCCTGGATAGAGGAAAACACCATATATTTT. Protein translation: CASPSWIEENTIYF.